This TCR beta chain was retrieved from a study of shared clonotypes between healthy human individuals (dated by TCRdb to the early 2020s). About the investigation overall: The cohort included three men and a couple of women between 18 and 49 years of age. To estimate repertoire size and how much clonotype sharing occurs between individuals, the study deeply sequenced the blood TCR repertoires of about five healthy adults. For each donor, CD4 naive and CD4 memory were each run on three plates, CD8 naive on two plates, and CD8 memory on one plate. Leukapheresis yielded between about 0.9 and 9.5 billion PBMCs per donor. Different laboratories and diverse techniques were used to prepare libraries and sequence TCR repertoires, to increase sequencing depth and limit assay-specific biases. Summary of the overall study and its limitations: Sharing across a handful of donors was observed for about 5% of naive CD4, over 3% of naive CD8, about 2.3% of memory CD4, and around 0.4% of memory CD8 clonotypes. Based on pairwise subsampling, the degree of clonotype sharing among donors was expected to be affected by sequencing depth. The genetic and exposure-history diversity represented was limited by the small number of donors. Clonotypes shared by all four sorted-subset donors showed higher generation probabilities than non-shared clonotypes. Larger estimated clonotype richness was generally found for naive subsets than for memory subsets. Even with the large sequencing depth, rarefaction of the sorted-subset datasets indicated that sequencing was incomplete. Sampling was restricted to blood, and TCR repertoires in tissues likely differ from the TCR repertoires found in blood.

Using the deep immunoSEQ assay, TCR CDR3 regions were amplified from genomic DNA by multiplex PCR. Genomic DNA extracted from each cell subset was distributed evenly over all wells of several immunoSEQ 96-well plates, and each plate served as one replicate. For sorted subsets, approximately 0.2 ug of genomic DNA, equivalent to some 30,000 T cell genomes, went into each replicate PCR. Purified libraries were measured with a Qubit 3.0 fluorometer, size-checked on a Bioanalyzer 2100, and measured again with the KAPA Library Quantification kit. Every immunoSEQ 96-well plate was sequenced on a separate single-read 150-cycle Illumina NextSeq 550 flow cell. As for the original processing: Because the immunoSEQ output included only junctional sequences and no quality scores, the filtering could not be the same as the filtering used for full-length reads. Sequences were annotated with PyIR, a Python wrapper for IgBLAST v1.9, and V/J genes and CDR3 were assigned using IMGT germline references. Any read was removed if the V/J assignment was weak (E-value above 1e-6), the CDR3 was missing, or the read contained stop codons, out-of-frame junctions, or ambiguous translated residues. V3J clonotypes were defined as sequences sharing the same inferred V gene, J gene, and CDR3 amino acid sequence. To compute the percentage overlap between repertoires, the number of shared unique clonotypes was divided by the size of the smaller repertoire. Repertoire richness was assessed with RTK rarefaction, the Chao1 estimator, and Recon v2.1 estimates of unobserved clonotypes. Generation probabilities for all TCRbeta clonotypes obtained by the gDNA method from a handful of donors were computed using OLGA. As stored in TCRdb, this immuneACCESS dataset retains in-frame rearrangements with V and J assigned. A fraction of the clones does not appear; measured against another copy, unresolved V genes explain less than half of the discrepancy, and the remainder lacks a known reason. That table gives V, J and clone size, and the DNA gave D and trimming. Across this sample there are about 520,000 clones, with about 96% seen only once. About 0.06% of the sample goes to the ten largest clones.

For this clone: The target of this receptor is not known. Per-base quality was not reported, and no clone a single base away is much larger than it.

Its CDR3 holds 15 amino acids, cysteine through phenylalanine. Of all the DNA, just the CDR3 is kept, 45 bases in frame from base 1. Compared with germline, V lacks 7 bases and J lacks 0 bases; bases without a gene match: 6. CDR1 is given as MDHEN and CDR2 as SYDVKM, both from the germline V gene. Donors were healthy HIV-negative adults with no recently reported acute infections or vaccinations. Only Caucasian adults living in Nashville, Tennessee, USA were represented among the donors. Magnetic negative selection was used to enrich CD4+ T cells, after which naive cells were positively selected on CD45RA and the negative fraction became the memory subset. Blood was collected by leukapheresis, and PBMCs were isolated by Ficoll-Histopaque density gradient centrifugation and then cryopreserved in liquid nitrogen vapor phase. Analytical flow cytometry was used to check the purity and quantity of each magnetically sorted T cell population. From each sorted fraction, genomic DNA was isolated and quantified by UV absorbance on a Nanodrop 2000c.

This TCR was recovered from a woman aged 25 to 39 in good health. This sequence uses TRBV28 and TRBJ1-1; the junction holds 9 bases that match TRBD1. Material for sequencing was naive CD4+ T cells sorted from blood. The sample's cell subset or site label is to be understood as: CD45RA+ positively selected. The CDR3 corresponds to CASITGGLLNTEAFF. The DNA reads TGTGCCAGCATAACAGGGGGCCTGTTGAACACTGAAGCTTTCTTT.